This T cell receptor beta chain is from a study of shared clonotypes between healthy human individuals. After removal of 10 bases from V and 4 bases from J, the junction contained 7 bases not matched to a gene. CDR3 size: 14 residues. Germline CDR1 is SNHLY and CDR2 is FYNNEI. Sequencing was performed with immunoSEQ multiplex PCR; in TCRdb, only in-frame clones are kept and a portion is missing. In the table there are nearly 500,000 clones, around 80% of which are singletons. Sequenced sample: PBMCs. The chain is built from TRBV2 and TRBJ2-7, with 13 bases aligning to TRBD2. The receptor was isolated from a woman aged 40 to 50 in good health. Some clones in this sample may be carry-over from other donors' samples. DNA for the CDR3: TGTGCCATCGGACTAGCGGGAGCAGGGTACGAGCAGTACTTC. Encoded protein: CAIGLAGAGYEQYF.